The 15 T cell receptor beta chains below come from one sample, sequenced in a study of cytomegalovirus exposure and HLA in healthy donors. Both 60 Vbeta primers and 13 Jbeta primers went into the PCR. TCRdb's table, derived via immunoSEQ multiplex PCR, lists solely in-frame clones and lacks some. The data hold 110,000 or so clones, with over 70% observed a single time. Source material: PBMCs. Source of these receptors: a woman between 40 and 55 years old in good health and CMV-seropositive.

There are a few counts of this clone. The chain is built from TRBV5-4 and TRBJ1-1; 7 positions match TRBD1. The CDR3 consists of 19 residues. The V and J ends lost 4 bases and 0 bases, in that order; junction bases with no gene match: 18. Germline CDR1 is SGHNT and CDR2 is YYREEE (reference sequence). CDR3 sequence: CASSPSPLRQGKVNTEAFF. In nucleotides, the CDR3 is TGTGCCAGCAGCCCCAGCCCCCTTAGACAGGGCAAAGTGAACACTGAAGCTTTCTTT.

V is TRBV28 and J is TRBJ1-2; D unclear. This CDR3 is 15 amino acids long. Germline V CDR1 and CDR2: MDHEN, SYDVKM. Deletions cut 2 bases from V and 1 base from J, with 11 bases between. The CDR3 sequence: CASSLMSLLNYGYTF. The CDR3 DNA reads as TGTGCCAGCAGTTTAATGAGTCTACTTAACTATGGCTACACCTTC.

The gene calls are TRBV7-9 and TRBJ1-5; D unclear. CDR3 length: 15 amino acids. Germline V gene lookup returns CDR1 SEHNR and CDR2 FQNEAQ (reference sequence). V was cut by 0 bases and J by 4 bases, with 10 bases left in between. The CDR3 sequence: CASSLAGRRNQPQHF. The CDR3 DNA follows: TGTGCCAGCAGCTTAGCTGGTCGTCGGAATCAGCCCCAGCATTTT.

The chain links TRBV7-2 to TRBJ1-5, with no clear D. Looked up from germline, CDR1 is SGHTA and CDR2 is FQGNSA. The CDR3 contains 14 residues. V dropped 3 bases and J dropped 7 bases, with 13 bases sitting between them. In nucleotides, the CDR3 is TGTGCCAGCAGCTTTTCCGCCCACTCGCAGCCCCAGCATTTT. It specifies CASSFSAHSQPQHF.

The chain uses TRBV14 and TRBJ1-1, with TRBD1 identical over 9 bases. J gave up 0 bases and V 1 base, and 6 bases lay outside the gene matches. Germline V gene lookup returns CDR1 SGHDN and CDR2 FVKESK. The CDR3 sequence is 17 residues long. CDR3 region: CASSQVRTGDMNTEAFF. The DNA for the CDR3 is TGTGCCAGCAGCCAAGTCCGGACAGGGGACATGAACACTGAAGCTTTCTTT.

At least ten counts were recorded for this clone. The chain recombines TRBV11-3 with TRBJ2-7; 9 nucleotides match TRBD2. Germline loops: CDR1 SGHNT, CDR2 YENEEA. After removal of 5 bases from V and 3 bases from J, the junction contained 14 bases not matched to a gene. The CDR3 is 17 residues long. The CDR3 here is CASSRILAGTGNYEQYF. The CDR3 DNA follows: TGTGCCAGCAGCAGGATTCTAGCGGGAACTGGTAACTACGAGCAGTACTTC.

In DNA, the CDR3 is TGTGCCAGCAGCCCAGACAGGGAGGATCAGCCCCAGCATTTT. As protein: CASSPDREDQPQHF. The V call is TRBV2, the J call TRBJ1-5; 7 nucleotides align to TRBD1. The CDR3 runs to 14 residues. Trimming took 6 bases from V and 5 from J; bases not matched to a gene: 7. Looked up from germline, CDR1 is SNHLY and CDR2 is FYNNEI.

CDR3: CASGPSSGGANVLTF. The DNA of the CDR3 is TGTGCTAGTGGTCCTTCGAGTGGTGGGGCCAACGTCCTGACTTTC. The rearrangement joins TRBV12-5 to TRBJ2-6; D gene uncertain. Trimming left V 5 bases short and J 3 bases short, with 11 bases between. Germline CDR1 and CDR2: LGHNT and FRNRAP. This CDR3 has 15 amino acids.

The chain joins TRBV19 to TRBJ2-3, with 9 bases identical to TRBD1. With V trimmed by 4 bases and J by 8 bases, 10 bases remained unmatched. CDR1 LNHDA and CDR2 SQIVND come from the germline V gene (reference sequence). The CDR3 sequence is 15 residues long. CDR3 loop: CASSTTGGTSGTQYF. CDR3 coding DNA: TGTGCCAGTAGTACAACAGGGGGCACATCGGGTACGCAGTATTTT.

The V gene is TRBV9, the J gene TRBJ2-5, with 10 bases identical to TRBD1. This CDR3 has 18 amino acids. Germline V lookup: CDR1 SGDLS, CDR2 YYNGEE. V was clipped by 0 bases and J by 1 base; unmatched bases: 9. Written as DNA, the CDR3 is TGTGCCAGCAGCGTAGAACTGGCGGGACAGGGGTTCCAAGAGACCCAGTACTTC. Translated: CASSVELAGQGFQETQYF.

This clone was recorded a few times. The V call is TRBV5-1, the J call TRBJ2-1; 13 nucleotides agree with TRBD2. The V and J ends lost 4 bases and 3 bases, in that order; junction bases with no gene match: 4. The CDR3 spans 16 residues. Germline V lookup: CDR1 SGHRS, CDR2 YFSETQ. CDR3 sequence (DNA): TGCGCCAGCAGCCCGGGACTAGCGGGACACTACAATGAGCAGTTCTTC. It yields the protein CASSPGLAGHYNEQFF.

The V and J genes are TRBV10-3 and TRBJ2-6; no clear D gene. The V end lost 0 bases, the J end lost 0 bases, and 6 bases lay between the germline ends. Germline CDR1 ENHRY, CDR2 SYGVKD. This CDR3 region has 16 residues. CDR3 in DNA: TGTGCCATCAGTGAGTCGATCTACTCTGGGGCCAACGTCCTGACTTTC. As protein: CAISESIYSGANVLTF.

The rearrangement links TRBV5-1 to TRBJ2-1; the D gene is possibly TRBD2 (6 bases). Trimming took off 6 bases at V and 2 bases at J, with 18 bases between the two ends. The CDR3 loop spans 16 amino acids. Germline V gives CDR1 SGHRS, CDR2 YFSETQ. The CDR3 loop is CASNFGYGGAYNEQFF. In DNA form, the CDR3 reads TGCGCCAGCAACTTCGGGTACGGGGGTGCCTACAATGAGCAGTTCTTC.

The chain links TRBV5-8 to TRBJ1-2; 7 bases map to TRBD1. After removal of 1 base from V and 4 bases from J, the junction contained 4 bases not matched to a gene. The CDR3 is 14 amino acids. Germline V lookup: CDR1 SGHTS, CDR2 YDEGEE. In DNA, the CDR3 is TGTGCCAGCAGCTTGCTAGGGGGCTCCTATGGCTACACCTTC. Translating it yields CASSLLGGSYGYTF.

The chain employs TRBV2 and TRBJ2-3; 8 nucleotides agree with TRBD2. The CDR3 has 13 amino acids. Germline values: CDR1 SNHLY, CDR2 FYNNEI. V dropped 10 bases and J dropped 3; count of bases not matched to a gene: 6. Written as DNA, the CDR3 is TGTGCCATCCGGGGGGGCGGGACAGATACGCAGTATTTT. As protein: CAIRGGGTDTQYF.